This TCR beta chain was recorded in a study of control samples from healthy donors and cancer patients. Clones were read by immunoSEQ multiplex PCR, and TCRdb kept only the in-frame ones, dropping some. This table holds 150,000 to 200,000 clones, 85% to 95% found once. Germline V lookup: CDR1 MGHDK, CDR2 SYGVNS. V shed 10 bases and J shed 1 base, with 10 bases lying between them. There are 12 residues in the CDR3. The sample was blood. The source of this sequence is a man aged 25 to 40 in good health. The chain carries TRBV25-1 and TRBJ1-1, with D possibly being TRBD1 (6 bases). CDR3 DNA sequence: TGTGCCACATTGGACAGGAACACTGAAGCTTTCTTT. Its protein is CATLDRNTEAFF.